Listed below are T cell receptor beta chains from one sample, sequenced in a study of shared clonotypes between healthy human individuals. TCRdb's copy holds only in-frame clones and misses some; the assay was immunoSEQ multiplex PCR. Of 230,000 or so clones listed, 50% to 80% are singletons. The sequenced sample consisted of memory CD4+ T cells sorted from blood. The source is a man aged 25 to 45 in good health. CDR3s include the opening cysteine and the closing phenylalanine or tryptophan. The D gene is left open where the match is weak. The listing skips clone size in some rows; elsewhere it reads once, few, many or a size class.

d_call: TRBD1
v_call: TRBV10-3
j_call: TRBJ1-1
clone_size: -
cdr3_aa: CAIKSTGGRAEAFF
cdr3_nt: TGTGCCATCAAATCTACAGGGGGTAGAGCTGAAGCTTTCTTT

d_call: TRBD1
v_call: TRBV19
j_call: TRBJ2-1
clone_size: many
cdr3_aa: CASSDSGTGAFNEQFF
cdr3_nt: TGTGCCAGTAGTGACTCCGGGACAGGTGCTTTCAATGAGCAGTTCTTC

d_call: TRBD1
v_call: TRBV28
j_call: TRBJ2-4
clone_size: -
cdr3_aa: CASSSSRGPTAKNIQYF
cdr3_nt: TGTGCCAGCAGTTCCTCCAGGGGGCCCACGGCCAAAAACATTCAGTACTTC

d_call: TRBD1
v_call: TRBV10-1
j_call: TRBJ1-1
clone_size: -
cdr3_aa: CASSDSRGNTEAFF
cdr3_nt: TGCGCCAGCAGTGATTCCAGGGGGAATACTGAAGCTTTCTTT

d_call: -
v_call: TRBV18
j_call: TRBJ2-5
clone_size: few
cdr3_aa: CASSLHRAGQETQYF
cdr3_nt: TGTGCCAGCTCGTTACATCGGGCCGGGCAAGAGACCCAGTACTTC

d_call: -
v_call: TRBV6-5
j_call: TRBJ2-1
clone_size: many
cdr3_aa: CASSSQRSVLGNEQFF
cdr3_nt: TGTGCCAGCAGTTCCCAGAGGAGCGTTCTTGGGAATGAGCAGTTCTTC

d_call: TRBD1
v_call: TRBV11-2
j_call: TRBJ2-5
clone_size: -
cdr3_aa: CASSLDSPGQGNQETQYF
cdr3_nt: TGTGCCAGCAGCTTAGACTCTCCGGGACAGGGTAACCAAGAGACCCAGTACTTC

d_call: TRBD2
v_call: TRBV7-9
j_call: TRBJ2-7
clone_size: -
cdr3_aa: CASSLGRGRPEQYF
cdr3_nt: TGTGCCAGCAGCTTAGGCCGCGGGAGACCCGAGCAGTACTTC

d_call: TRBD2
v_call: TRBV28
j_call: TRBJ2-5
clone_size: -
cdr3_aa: CASSPVGAGGPQTQYF
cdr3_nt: TGTGCCAGCAGTCCCGTTGGAGCGGGAGGCCCTCAGACCCAGTACTTC

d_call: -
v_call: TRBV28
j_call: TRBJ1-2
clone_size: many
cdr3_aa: CASSRPTGNRAYGYTF
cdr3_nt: TGTGCCAGCAGTCGCCCTACAGGGAACAGGGCCTATGGCTACACCTTC

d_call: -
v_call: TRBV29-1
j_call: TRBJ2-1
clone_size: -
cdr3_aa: CSVDPSQRDNEQFF
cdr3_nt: TGCAGCGTTGATCCTTCCCAGCGTGACAATGAGCAGTTCTTC

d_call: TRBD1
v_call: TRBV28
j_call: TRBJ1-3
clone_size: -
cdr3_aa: CASSGIPGTASGNTIYF
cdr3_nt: TGTGCCAGCAGTGGAATCCCAGGGACAGCCTCTGGAAACACCATATATTTT

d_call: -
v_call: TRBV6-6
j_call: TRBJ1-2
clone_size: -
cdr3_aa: CASSYALTHGYTF
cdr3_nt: TGTGCCAGCAGTTACGCCCTAACGCATGGCTACACCTTC

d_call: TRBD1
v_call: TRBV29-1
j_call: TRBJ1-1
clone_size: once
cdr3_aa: CSARTGVNTEAFF
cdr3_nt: TGCAGCGCCCGGACAGGAGTGAACACTGAAGCTTTCTTT

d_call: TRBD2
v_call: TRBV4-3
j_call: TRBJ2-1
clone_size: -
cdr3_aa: CASSQEGLAGTLNEQFF
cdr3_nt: TGCGCCAGCAGCCAAGAAGGGCTAGCGGGAACTCTCAATGAGCAGTTCTTC

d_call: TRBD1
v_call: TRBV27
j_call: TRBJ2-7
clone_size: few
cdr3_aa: CASSLSDRVYEQYF
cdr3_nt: TGTGCCAGCAGTTTATCCGACAGGGTCTACGAGCAGTACTTC

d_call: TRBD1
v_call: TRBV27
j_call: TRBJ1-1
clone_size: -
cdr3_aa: CASSLKTGVNTEAFF
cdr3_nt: TGTGCCAGCAGTCTGAAGACAGGGGTGAACACTGAAGCTTTCTTT

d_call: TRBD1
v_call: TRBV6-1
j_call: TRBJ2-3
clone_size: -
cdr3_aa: CASSEDRGRDTQYF
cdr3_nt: TGTGCCAGCAGTGAAGACAGGGGTAGGGATACGCAGTATTTT

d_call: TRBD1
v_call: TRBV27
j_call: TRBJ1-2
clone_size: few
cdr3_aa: CASSLRGTGGDSGGYTF
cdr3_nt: TGTGCCAGCAGTTTAAGGGGGACAGGGGGCGATTCGGGCGGCTACACCTTC

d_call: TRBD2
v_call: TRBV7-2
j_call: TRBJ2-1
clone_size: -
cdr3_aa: CASSWTSGTYNEQFF
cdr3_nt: TGTGCCAGCAGCTGGACTAGCGGAACTTACAATGAGCAGTTCTTC

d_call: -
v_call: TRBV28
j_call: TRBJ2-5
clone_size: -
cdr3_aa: CASSLAEGGTQYF
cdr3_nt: TGTGCCAGCAGTTTAGCTGAGGGAGGGACCCAGTACTTC

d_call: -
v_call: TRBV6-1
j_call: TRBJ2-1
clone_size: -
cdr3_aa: CASSIGQRNEQFF
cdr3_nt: TGTGCCAGCAGCATAGGACAGCGCAATGAGCAGTTCTTC

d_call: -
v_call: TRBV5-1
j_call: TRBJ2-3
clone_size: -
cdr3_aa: CASRSEGGDTQYF
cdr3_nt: TGCGCCAGCAGATCGGAGGGGGGAGATACGCAGTATTTT

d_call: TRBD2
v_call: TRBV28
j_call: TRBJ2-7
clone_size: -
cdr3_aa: CASSSQRTSWSYEQYF
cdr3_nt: TGTGCCAGCAGTTCCCAACGGACTAGCTGGTCCTACGAGCAGTACTTC

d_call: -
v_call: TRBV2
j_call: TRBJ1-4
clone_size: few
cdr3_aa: CASSEARGTTNEKLFF
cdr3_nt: TGTGCCAGCAGTGAGGCGCGGGGAACAACTAATGAAAAACTGTTTTTT

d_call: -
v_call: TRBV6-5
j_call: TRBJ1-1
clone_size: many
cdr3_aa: CASAPAARGTEAFF
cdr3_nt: TGTGCCTCCGCCCCAGCCGCCCGTGGCACTGAAGCTTTCTTT

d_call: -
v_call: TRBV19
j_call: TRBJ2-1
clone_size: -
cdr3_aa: CASISGGGNEQFF
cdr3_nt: TGTGCCAGTATATCTGGAGGTGGCAATGAGCAGTTCTTC

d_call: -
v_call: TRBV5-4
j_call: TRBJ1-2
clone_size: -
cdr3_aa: CASSAEQGWNGYTF
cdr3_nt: TGTGCCAGCAGCGCGGAGCAGGGTTGGAATGGCTACACCTTC

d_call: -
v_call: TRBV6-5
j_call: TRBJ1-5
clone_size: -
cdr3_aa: CASSTVGIVNQPQHF
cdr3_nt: TGTGCCAGCAGTACCGTGGGGATCGTCAATCAGCCCCAGCATTTT

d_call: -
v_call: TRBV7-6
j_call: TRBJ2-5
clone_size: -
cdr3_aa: CASSSGTHQETQYF
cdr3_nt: TGTGCCAGCAGCTCCGGTACTCACCAAGAGACCCAGTACTTC

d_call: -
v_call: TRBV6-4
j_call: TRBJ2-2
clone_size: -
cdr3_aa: CASSLKVNGELFF
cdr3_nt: TGTGCCAGCAGTCTCAAAGTAAACGGGGAGCTGTTTTTT

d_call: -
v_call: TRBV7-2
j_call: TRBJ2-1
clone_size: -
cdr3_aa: CASSITRDNEQFF
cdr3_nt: TGTGCCAGCAGCATAACTAGGGACAATGAGCAGTTCTTC

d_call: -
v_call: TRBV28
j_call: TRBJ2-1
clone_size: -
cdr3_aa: CASRGTSADNEQFF
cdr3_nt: TGTGCCAGCAGGGGAACCTCCGCCGACAATGAGCAGTTCTTC

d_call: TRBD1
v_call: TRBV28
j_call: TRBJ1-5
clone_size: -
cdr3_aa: CASSLASGTGWHQPQHF
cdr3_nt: TGTGCCAGCAGTTTGGCCTCCGGGACAGGGTGGCATCAGCCCCAGCATTTT

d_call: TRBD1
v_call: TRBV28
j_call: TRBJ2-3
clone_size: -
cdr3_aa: CASSPGSGDRIFTDTQYF
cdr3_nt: TGTGCCAGCAGTCCCGGGTCAGGGGACAGGATATTCACAGATACGCAGTATTTT

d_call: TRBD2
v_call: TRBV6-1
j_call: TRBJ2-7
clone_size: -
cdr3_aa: CASSPGTSGTYQYF
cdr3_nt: TGTGCCAGCAGTCCCGGGACTAGCGGGACTTATCAGTACTTC

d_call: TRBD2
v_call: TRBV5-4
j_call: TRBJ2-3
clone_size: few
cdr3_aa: CASTPTMGLATSTDTQYF
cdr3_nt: TGTGCCAGCACCCCGACGATGGGACTAGCGACTAGCACAGATACGCAGTATTTT

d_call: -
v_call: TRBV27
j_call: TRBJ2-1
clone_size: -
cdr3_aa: CASSLGPSSYNEQFF
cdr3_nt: TGTGCCAGCAGTTTGGGACCCAGCTCCTACAATGAGCAGTTCTTC

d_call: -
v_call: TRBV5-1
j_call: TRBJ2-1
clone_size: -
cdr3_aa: CASSLESLSIRWNEQFF
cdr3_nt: TGCGCCAGCAGCTTGGAATCCCTATCAATTCGGTGGAATGAGCAGTTCTTC